This T cell receptor (beta chain) appears in the sequencing data of a study of OX40 agonist ivuxolimab in advanced cancers. Clones were read by immunoSEQ multiplex PCR, and TCRdb kept only the in-frame ones, dropping some. Here the sample spans some 70,000 clones, roughly 85% being singletons. Trimming took off 0 bases at V and 5 bases at J, with 16 bases between the two ends. The CDR3 spans 16 residues. Germline-derived CDR1 and CDR2 are SGHDN and FVKESK. The specimen comprised CD4+ or CD8+ T cells sorted from blood, sampled in a trial of the OX40 agonist ivuxolimab. This clonotype was sampled from an adult with an advanced solid tumor such as melanoma, head and neck, liver or kidney cancer. The chain is built from TRBV14 and TRBJ2-5; D unresolved. CDR3 region: CASSQDDRVGWETQYF. The CDR3 nucleotides read TGTGCCAGCAGCCAAGATGATCGTGTGGGGTGGGAGACCCAGTACTTC.